This entry is about one T cell receptor beta chain. Its specificity is not known. The data stem from a study of T cells expressing NK-cell markers. Across the study: Sorted CD3+CD56+NKG2C+, CD3+CD56+NKG2C- and CD3+CD56-NKG2C+ T cells supplied TCR beta repertoires.

The cDNA for TCR beta came from 5'RACE template switching with UMIs. Following a re-call of the 5' RACE reads, TCRdb has one entry per CDR3 protein and lacks DNA. In all, the sample yields about 440,000 distinct CDR3 sequences. This CDR3 region has 15 residues. Germline V gives CDR1 LGHNA, CDR2 YSLEER. The study, taken as a whole, reports: The CD3+CD56-NKG2C+ fraction was also led by these clonotypes in a few donors. In more than 5 donors, dominant CD3+CD56+NKG2C+ clones formed about 1.0-7.0% of CD8+ cells.

The material sequenced was blood T cells: a sorted CD56 or NKG2C T cell subset, CD4+ or CD8+ T cells, or bulk PBMC T cells (not recorded which). This chain links TRBV4-3 with TRBJ1-5; TCRdb lists TRBD1, though no DNA is available to test this call. This TCR was recovered from a woman aged 18 to 75 in good health. The CDR3: CASSQGSGGNQPQHF.